The clone carrying this T cell receptor beta chain was counted between two and nine times. Its antigen is not known. cDNA libraries for TCR alpha and TCR beta, carrying sample barcodes and UMIs, came from 5'RACE with constant-segment primers. Each CDR3 protein is one row after TCRdb ran MiXCR on the 5' RACE reads. Here the sample spans under 300,000 distinct CDR3 sequences, 15% to 20% being singletons. The CDR3 loop spans 13 amino acids. Germline lookup yields CDR1 SGHTA and CDR2 FQGTGA. The V end was cut by 2 bases, the J end by 5 bases, with 7 bases between. These data come from a study of T-cell memory formation after mild COVID-19. Study-wide points: Several responding clones turned up in pre-infection memory, indicating that cross-reactive memory may have taken part. Day 15 to 85 contractors were CD4/CD8 balanced; later expanders leaned CD4+.

This TCR was sampled from a man aged 18 to 35 who had mild COVID-19 (a few samples of this study predate the infection). Cell type and time point are not known. The genes are TRBV7-3 and TRBJ2-1; D gene ambiguous. Specimen: PBMCs or a T cell subset sorted from them (not recorded which). The CDR3 loop reads CASSLGVHNEQFF. CDR3 DNA sequence: TGTGCCAGCAGCTTAGGAGTTCACAATGAGCAGTTCTTC.